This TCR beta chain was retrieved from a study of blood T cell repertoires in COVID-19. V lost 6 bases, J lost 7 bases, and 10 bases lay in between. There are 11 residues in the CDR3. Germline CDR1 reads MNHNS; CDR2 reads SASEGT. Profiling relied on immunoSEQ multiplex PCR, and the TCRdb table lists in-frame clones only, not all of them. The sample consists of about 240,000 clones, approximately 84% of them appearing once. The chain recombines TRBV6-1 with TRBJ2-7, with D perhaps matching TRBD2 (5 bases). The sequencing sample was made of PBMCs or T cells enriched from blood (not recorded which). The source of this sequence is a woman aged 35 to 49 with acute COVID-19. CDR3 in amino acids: CASRLEAEQYF. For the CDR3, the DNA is TGTGCCAGCAGATTGGAGGCGGAGCAGTACTTC.